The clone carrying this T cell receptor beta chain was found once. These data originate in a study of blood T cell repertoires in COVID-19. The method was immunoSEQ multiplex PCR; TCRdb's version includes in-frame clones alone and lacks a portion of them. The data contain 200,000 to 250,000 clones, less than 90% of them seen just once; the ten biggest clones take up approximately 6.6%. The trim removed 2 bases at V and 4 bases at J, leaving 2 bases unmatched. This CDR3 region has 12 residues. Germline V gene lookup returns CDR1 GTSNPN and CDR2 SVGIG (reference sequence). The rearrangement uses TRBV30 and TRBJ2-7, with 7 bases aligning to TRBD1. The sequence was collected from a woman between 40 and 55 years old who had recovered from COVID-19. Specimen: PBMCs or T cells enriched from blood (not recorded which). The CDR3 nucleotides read TGTGCCTGGAGTTGGGACAGTTACGAGCAGTACGTC. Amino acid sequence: CAWSWDSYEQYV.